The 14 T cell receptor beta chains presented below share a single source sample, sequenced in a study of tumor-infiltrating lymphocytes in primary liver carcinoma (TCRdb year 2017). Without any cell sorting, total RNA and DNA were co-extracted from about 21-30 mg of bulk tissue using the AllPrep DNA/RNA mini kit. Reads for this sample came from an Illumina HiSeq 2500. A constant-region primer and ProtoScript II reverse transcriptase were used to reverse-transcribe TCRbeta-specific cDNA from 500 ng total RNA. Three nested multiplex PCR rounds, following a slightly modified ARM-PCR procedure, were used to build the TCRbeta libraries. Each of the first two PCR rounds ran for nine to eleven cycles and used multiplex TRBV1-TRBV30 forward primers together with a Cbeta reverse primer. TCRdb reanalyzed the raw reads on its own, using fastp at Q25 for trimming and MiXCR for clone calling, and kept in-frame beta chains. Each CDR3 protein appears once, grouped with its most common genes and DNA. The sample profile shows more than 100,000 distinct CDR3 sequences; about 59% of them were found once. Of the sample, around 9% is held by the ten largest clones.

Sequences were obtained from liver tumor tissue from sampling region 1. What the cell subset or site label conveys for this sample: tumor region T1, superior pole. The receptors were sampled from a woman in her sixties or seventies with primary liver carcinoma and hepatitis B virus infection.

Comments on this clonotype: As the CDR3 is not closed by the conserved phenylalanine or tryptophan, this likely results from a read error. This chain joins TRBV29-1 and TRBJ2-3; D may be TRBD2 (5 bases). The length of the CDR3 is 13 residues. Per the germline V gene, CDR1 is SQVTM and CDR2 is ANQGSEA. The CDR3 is CSDDAASTDKQYL. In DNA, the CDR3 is TGCAGCGATGACGCTGCTAGCACAGATAAGCAGTATCTT.

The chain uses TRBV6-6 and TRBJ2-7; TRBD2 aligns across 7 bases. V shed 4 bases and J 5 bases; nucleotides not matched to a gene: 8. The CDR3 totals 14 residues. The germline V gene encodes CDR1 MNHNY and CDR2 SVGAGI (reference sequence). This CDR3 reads CASSSPGGSHEQYF. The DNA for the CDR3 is TGTGCCAGCAGTTCACCGGGAGGAAGCCACGAGCAGTACTTC.

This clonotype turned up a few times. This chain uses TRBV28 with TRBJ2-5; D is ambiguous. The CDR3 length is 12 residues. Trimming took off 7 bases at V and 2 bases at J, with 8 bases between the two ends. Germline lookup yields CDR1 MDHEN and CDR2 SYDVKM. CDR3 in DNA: TGTGCCAGCACGGCCCCGCAAGAGACCCAGTACTTC. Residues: CASTAPQETQYF.

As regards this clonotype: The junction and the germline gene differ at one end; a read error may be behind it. In DNA form, the CDR3 reads TGTGCCAGCATTTTATCAGAGAACACTGAAGCTTTCTTT. Translated: CASILSENTEAFF. This chain connects TRBV12-3 or TRBV12-4 to TRBJ1-1, with no clear D. The CDR3 is 13 residues long.

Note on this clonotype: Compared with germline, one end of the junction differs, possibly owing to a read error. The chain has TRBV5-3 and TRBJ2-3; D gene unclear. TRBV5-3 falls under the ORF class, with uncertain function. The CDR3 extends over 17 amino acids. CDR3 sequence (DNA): TGTGCCAGAAGCTTGGCTACCGAAGAAAATCTTACAGATACGCGGTATTTT. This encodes CARSLATEENLTDTRYF.

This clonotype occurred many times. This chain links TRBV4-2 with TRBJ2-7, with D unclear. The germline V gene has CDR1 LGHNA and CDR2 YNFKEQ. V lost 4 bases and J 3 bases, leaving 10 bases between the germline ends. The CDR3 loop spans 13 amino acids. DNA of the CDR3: TGTGCCAGCAGCCCCCGTTTACTCTACGAGCAGTACTTC. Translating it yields CASSPRLLYEQYF.

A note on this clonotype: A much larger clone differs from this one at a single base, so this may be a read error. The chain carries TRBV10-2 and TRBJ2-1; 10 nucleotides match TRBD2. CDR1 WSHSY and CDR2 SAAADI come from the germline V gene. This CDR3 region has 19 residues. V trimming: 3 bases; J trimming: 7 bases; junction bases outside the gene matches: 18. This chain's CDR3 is CASSESGRGPSGGRNEQFF. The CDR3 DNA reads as TGCGCCAGCAGTGAATCGGGCAGAGGACCTAGCGGGGGTAGAAATGAGCAGTTCTTC.

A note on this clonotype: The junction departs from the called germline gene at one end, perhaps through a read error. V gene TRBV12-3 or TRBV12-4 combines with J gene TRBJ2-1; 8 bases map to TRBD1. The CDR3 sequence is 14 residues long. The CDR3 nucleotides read TGTGCCAGCAGACGACAGGGGTCATACAATGAGCAATTCTTC. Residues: CASRRQGSYNEQFF.

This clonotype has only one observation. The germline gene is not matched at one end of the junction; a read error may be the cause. The CDR3 bases are TGTGCCAGCAGTTACGGGCAGGAGGGCCGGTATGAGCAATTCTTC. It specifies CASSYGQEGRYEQFF. This rearrangement joins TRBV6-5 to TRBJ2-1, with D perhaps TRBD2 (6 bases). Germline CDR1 reads MNHEY; CDR2 reads SVGAGI. CDR3 length equals 15 residues.

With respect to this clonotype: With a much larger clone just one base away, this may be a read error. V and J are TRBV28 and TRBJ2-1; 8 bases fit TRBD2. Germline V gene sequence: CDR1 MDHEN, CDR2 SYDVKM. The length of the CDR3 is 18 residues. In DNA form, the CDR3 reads TGTACCAGCAGTTTATCCCCGGGACTAGGAAGCTCCTACAATGAGCAGTTCTTC. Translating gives CTSSLSPGLGSSYNEQFF.

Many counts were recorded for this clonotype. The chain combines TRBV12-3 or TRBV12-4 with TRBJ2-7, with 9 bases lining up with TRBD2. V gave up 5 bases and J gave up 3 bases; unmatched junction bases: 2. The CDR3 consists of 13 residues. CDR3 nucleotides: TGTGCCAGCAGTCGTAGCGGGGGCTACGAGCAGTACTTC. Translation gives CASSRSGGYEQYF.

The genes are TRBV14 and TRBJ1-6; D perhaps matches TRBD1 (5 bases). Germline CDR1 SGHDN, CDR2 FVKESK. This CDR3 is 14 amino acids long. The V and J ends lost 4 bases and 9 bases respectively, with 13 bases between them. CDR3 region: CASSPPRGGSPLHF. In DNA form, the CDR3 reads TGTGCCAGCAGCCCTCCGCGTGGGGGTTCACCCCTCCACTTT.

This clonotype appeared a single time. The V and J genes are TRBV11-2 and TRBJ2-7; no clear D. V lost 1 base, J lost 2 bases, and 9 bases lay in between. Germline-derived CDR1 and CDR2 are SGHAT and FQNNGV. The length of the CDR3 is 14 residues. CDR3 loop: CASSLVRVTYEQYF. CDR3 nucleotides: TGTGCCAGCAGCTTAGTTAGGGTAACCTACGAGCAGTACTTC.

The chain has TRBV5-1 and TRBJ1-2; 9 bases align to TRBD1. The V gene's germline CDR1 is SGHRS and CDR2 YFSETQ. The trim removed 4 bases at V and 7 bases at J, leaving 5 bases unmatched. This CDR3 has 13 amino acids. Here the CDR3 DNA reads TGCGCCAGCAGCCTGACAGGGGGTCTTGGCTACACCTTC. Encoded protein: CASSLTGGLGYTF.